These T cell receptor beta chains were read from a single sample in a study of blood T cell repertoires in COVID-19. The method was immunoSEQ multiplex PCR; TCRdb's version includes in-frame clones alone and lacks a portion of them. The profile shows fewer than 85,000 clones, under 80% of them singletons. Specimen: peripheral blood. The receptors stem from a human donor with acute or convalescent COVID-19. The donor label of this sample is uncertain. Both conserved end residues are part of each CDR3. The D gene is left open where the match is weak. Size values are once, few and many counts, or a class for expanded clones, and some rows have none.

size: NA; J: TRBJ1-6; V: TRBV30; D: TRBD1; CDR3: CAWSVQGGNSPLHF; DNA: TGTGCCTGGAGTGTACAGGGGGGGAATTCACCCCTCCACTTT
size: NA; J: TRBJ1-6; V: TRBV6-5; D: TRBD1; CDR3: CASRLSQWTGPIHF; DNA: TGTGCCAGCAGACTATCGCAATGGACAGGGCCTATCCACTTT
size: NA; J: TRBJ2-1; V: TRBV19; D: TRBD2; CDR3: CASSIGGSGGVYEQFF; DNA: TGTGCCAGTAGTATAGGAGGAAGCGGGGGGGTCTATGAGCAGTTCTTC
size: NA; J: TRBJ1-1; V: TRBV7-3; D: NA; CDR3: CASSLQRGTEAFF; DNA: TGTGCCAGCAGCCTCCAGCGGGGCACTGAAGCTTTCTTT
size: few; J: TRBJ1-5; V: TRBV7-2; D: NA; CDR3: CASSMRGNQPQHF; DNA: TGTGCCAGCAGTATGCGGGGCAATCAGCCCCAGCATTTT
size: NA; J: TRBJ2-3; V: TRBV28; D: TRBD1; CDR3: CASSPTGGADTQYF; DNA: TGTGCCAGCTCACCGACAGGGGGCGCAGATACGCAGTATTTT
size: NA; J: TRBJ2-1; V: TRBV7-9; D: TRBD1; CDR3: CASTKRDRDGNEQFF; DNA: TGTGCCAGCACCAAGCGAGACAGGGATGGGAATGAGCAGTTCTTC
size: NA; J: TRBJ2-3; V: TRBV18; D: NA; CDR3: CASSPRQGLSTDTQYF; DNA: TGTGCCAGCTCACCAAGGCAGGGACTTAGCACAGATACGCAGTATTTT
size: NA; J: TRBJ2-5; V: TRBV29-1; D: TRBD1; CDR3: CSAYSPGQGHETQYF; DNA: TGCAGCGCCTACTCCCCGGGACAGGGGCATGAGACCCAGTACTTC
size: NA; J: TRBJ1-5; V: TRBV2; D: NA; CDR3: CASSESAGHNQPQHF; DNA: TGTGCCAGCAGTGAATCGGCTGGGCACAATCAGCCCCAGCATTTT
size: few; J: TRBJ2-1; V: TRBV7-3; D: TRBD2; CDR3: CASSETSGKQFF; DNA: TGTGCCAGCAGCGAAACTAGCGGGAAGCAGTTCTTC
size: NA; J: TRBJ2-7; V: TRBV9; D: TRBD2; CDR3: CASSGWGLATQTEQYF; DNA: TGTGCCAGCAGCGGGTGGGGACTAGCGACACAAACCGAGCAGTACTTC
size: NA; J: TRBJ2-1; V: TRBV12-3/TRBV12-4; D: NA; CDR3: CASSRYNEQFF; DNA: TGTGCCAGCAGCCGCTACAATGAGCAGTTCTTC
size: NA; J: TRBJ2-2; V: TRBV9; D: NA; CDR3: CASRPGLGSTGELFF; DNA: TGTGCCAGCAGGCCGGGACTCGGTAGCACCGGGGAGCTGTTTTTT
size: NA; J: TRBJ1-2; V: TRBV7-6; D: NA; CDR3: CASSLRDYGYTF; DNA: TGTGCCAGCAGCCTGAGGGACTATGGCTACACCTTC
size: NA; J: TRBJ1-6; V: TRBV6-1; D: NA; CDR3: CASSEARAKATNNSPLHF; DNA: TGTGCCAGCAGTGAAGCGAGGGCCAAGGCAACAAATAATTCACCCCTCCACTTT
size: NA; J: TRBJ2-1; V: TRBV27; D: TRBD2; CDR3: CASSFFGTSGKANEQFF; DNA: TGTGCCAGCAGTTTTTTCGGGACTAGCGGAAAAGCGAATGAGCAGTTCTTC
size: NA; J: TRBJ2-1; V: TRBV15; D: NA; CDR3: CATSRDSAASYNEQFF; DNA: TGTGCCACCAGCAGAGATTCCGCGGCCTCCTACAATGAGCAGTTCTTC
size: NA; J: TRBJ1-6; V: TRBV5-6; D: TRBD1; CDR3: CASSFRDRGNSPLHF; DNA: TGTGCCAGCAGCTTCCGTGACAGGGGCAATTCACCCCTCCACTTT
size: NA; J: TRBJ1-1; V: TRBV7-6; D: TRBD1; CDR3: CASSSPGTENTEAFF; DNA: TGTGCCAGCAGCTCACCCGGGACAGAGAACACTGAAGCTTTCTTT
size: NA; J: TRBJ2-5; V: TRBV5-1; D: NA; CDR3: CASSPTGAGETQYF; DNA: TGCGCCAGCAGTCCTACAGGGGCGGGGGAGACCCAGTACTTC
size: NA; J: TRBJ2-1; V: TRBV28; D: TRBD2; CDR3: CASKFFGTSGGEQFF; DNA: TGTGCCAGCAAATTTTTCGGGACTAGCGGTGGTGAGCAGTTCTTC
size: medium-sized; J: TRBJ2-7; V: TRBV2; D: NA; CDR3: CASRVDSGYEQYF; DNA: TGTGCCAGCAGGGTTGATAGCGGTTACGAGCAGTACTTC
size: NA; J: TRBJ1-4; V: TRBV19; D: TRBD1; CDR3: CASTRDRISEKLFF; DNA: TGTGCCAGTACCCGGGACAGGATTTCTGAAAAACTGTTTTTT
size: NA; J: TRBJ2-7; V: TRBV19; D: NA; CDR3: CASSIGGYYEQYF; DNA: TGTGCCAGTAGTATAGGGGGCTACTACGAGCAGTACTTC
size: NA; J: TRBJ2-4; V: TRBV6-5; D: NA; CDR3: CASSKRHPGAIQYF; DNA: TGTGCCAGCAGTAAACGACACCCTGGGGCCATTCAGTACTTC
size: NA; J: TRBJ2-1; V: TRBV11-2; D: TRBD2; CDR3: CASSVSGSSYNEQFF; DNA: TGTGCCAGCAGCGTTAGCGGGAGCTCCTACAATGAGCAGTTCTTC
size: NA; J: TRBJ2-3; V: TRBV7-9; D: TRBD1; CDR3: CASSFGTGVIISTDTQYF; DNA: TGTGCCAGCAGCTTCGGGACAGGGGTGATAATTTCCACAGATACGCAGTATTTT
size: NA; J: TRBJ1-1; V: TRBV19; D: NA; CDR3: CASSIVGFGQNEAFF; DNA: TGTGCCAGTAGTATCGTCGGCTTTGGACAGAATGAAGCTTTCTTT
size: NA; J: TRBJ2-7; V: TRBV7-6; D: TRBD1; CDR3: CASSPYDRDGEQYF; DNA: TGTGCCAGCAGCCCATATGACAGGGACGGCGAGCAGTACTTC
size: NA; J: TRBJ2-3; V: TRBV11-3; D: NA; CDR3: CASSSVRGSTQYF; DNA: TGTGCCAGCAGCTCCGTCCGAGGCTCTACGCAGTATTTT
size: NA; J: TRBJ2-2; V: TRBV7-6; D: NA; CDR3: CASSSGPLQGSTGELFF; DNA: TGTGCCAGCAGCTCGGGTCCGCTACAGGGAAGTACCGGGGAGCTGTTTTTT
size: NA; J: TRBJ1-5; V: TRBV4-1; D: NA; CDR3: CASSPLQSGGNQPQHF; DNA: TGCGCCAGCAGCCCCTTGCAGTCAGGGGGCAATCAGCCCCAGCATTTT
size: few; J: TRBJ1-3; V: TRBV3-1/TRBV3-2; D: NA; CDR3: CASSPPRRGGNTIYF; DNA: TGTGCCAGCAGCCCCCCCCGGAGAGGTGGAAACACCATATATTTT
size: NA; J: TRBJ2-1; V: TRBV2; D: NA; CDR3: CASNPLGDSYNEQFF; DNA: TGTGCCAGCAATCCCTTAGGGGACTCTTACAATGAGCAGTTCTTC
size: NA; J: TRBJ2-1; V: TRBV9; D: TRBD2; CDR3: CASSGIAGANNEQFF; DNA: TGTGCCAGCAGCGGTATAGCGGGAGCGAACAATGAGCAGTTCTTC
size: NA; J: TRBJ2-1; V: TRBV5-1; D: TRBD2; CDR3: CASSPGLAGSNEQFF; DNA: TGCGCCAGCAGCCCGGGACTAGCGGGAAGTAATGAGCAGTTCTTC
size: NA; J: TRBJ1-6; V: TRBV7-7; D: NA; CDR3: CASSPEKILNNSPLHF; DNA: TGTGCTAGCAGCCCAGAAAAGATCCTTAATAATTCACCCCTCCACTTT
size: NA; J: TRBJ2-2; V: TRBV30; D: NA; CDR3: CAWSGRGTGELFF; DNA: TGTGCCTGGAGTGGTCGGGGGACCGGGGAGCTGTTTTTT
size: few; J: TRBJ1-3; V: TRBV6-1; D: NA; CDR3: CASSAAGLLSGNTIYF; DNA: TGTGCCAGCAGTGCGGCAGGACTTCTCTCTGGAAACACCATATATTTT
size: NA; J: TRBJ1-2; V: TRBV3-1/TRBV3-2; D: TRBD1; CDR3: CASSQVLPQGNYGYTF; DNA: TGTGCCAGCAGCCAAGTGTTGCCACAGGGGAACTATGGCTACACCTTC
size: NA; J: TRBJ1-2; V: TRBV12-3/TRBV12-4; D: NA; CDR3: CASSPGNIGGYTF; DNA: TGTGCCAGCAGTCCGGGAAACATCGGGGGCTACACCTTC
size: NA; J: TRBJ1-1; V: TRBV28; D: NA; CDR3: CASHYRDTEAFF; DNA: TGTGCCAGCCACTACAGGGACACTGAAGCTTTCTTT
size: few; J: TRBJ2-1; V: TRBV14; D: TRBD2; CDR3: CASSTPLAGVENEQFF; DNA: TGTGCCAGCAGCACACCACTAGCGGGAGTAGAAAATGAGCAGTTCTTC
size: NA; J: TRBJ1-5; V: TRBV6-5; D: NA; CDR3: CASGDRLNQPQHF; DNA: TGTGCCAGCGGAGACAGGCTTAATCAGCCCCAGCATTTT
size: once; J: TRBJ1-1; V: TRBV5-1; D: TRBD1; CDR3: CASSLVTGLNTEAFF; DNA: TGCGCCAGCAGCTTGGTGACAGGGTTGAACACTGAAGCTTTCTTT
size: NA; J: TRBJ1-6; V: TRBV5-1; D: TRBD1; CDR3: CASSPDRGSNSPLHF; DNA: TGCGCCAGCAGCCCGGACAGGGGTAGTAATTCACCCCTCCACTTT
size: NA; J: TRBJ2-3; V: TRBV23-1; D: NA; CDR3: CASSQSKLSFEAQYF; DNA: TGCGCCAGCAGTCAAAGCAAGCTATCCTTCGAGGCGCAGTATTTT
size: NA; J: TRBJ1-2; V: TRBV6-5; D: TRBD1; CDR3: CASRFRDRDLDGYTF; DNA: TGTGCCAGCAGATTCCGGGACAGGGACTTAGATGGCTACACCTTC
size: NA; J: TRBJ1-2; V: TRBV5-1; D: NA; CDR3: CASGEEGANYGYTF; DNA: TGCGCCAGCGGGGAAGAGGGGGCTAACTATGGCTACACCTTC
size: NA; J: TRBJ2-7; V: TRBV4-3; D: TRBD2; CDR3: CASSQGAGDSNYEQYF; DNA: TGCGCCAGCAGCCAAGGGGCGGGAGACTCCAACTACGAGCAGTACTTC
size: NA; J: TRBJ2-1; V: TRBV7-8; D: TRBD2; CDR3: CASSSRGLAANEQFF; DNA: TGTGCCAGCAGCTCTAGGGGACTAGCGGCCAATGAGCAGTTCTTC